This TCR beta chain originates from a study of blood T cell repertoires in COVID-19. Study context: Sample material is recorded as cDNA or gDNA derived from T cells, B-cell-depleted T cells, or PBMCs.

The V gene lost 4 bases and the J gene lost 7 bases, with 25 bases spanning the gap. The germline V gene encodes CDR1 SGDLS and CDR2 YYNGEE. The CDR3 length is 17 residues. Participants were aged 18 to 89 years, lived in 20 to 25 US areas, and enrolled virtually. Original methodology: Using reference gene primer amplification, nucleated cell counts were estimated. Sequencing was performed with immunoSEQ multiplex PCR; in TCRdb, only in-frame clones are kept and a portion is missing. D and trimming were read from the DNA, whereas the V and J calls and clone size are those reported in that table. The repertoire consists of about 320,000 clones, with about 88% occurring once and the leading ten covering roughly 2.6%.

The sequencing sample was made of PBMCs or T cells enriched from blood (not recorded which). This rearrangement joins TRBV9 to TRBJ2-3; D remains ambiguous. The source of this sequence is a man aged 55 to 70 who had recovered from COVID-19. CDR3 DNA: TGTGCCAGCAGCTCTCCAACGACTGGCCACGATAGGTATACGCAGTATTTT. It translates to CASSSPTTGHDRYTQYF.